This record covers a single T cell receptor beta chain. Its matching antigen is unknown. A read error is likely, as this CDR3 ends without the conserved phenylalanine or tryptophan. The source of the sample is a study of blood T cells in healthy people across ages. Alongside a J-beta primer mix, a sample-barcoded 5' primer served in a second PCR lasting about 7 to 12 cycles. Each cDNA molecule received a tag from a template-switch adaptor that had 12 random nucleotides. TCRdb reprocessed the 5' RACE reads via MiXCR and lists one record per CDR3 protein. The sample lists around 650,000 distinct CDR3 sequences, less than 40% occurring once. Whole-study findings and limits: With unsorted PBMCs, a conclusive comparison of naive versus antigen-experienced cells was not possible. Measured against age, TCR beta diversity per million T cells decreased in a roughly linear manner. Changes seen in expanded clonotypes were possibly confounded by donor CMV status left unknown.

Per germline, CDR1 LNHNV and CDR2 YYDKDF (reference sequence). Trimming stripped 3 bases from V and 4 bases from J, with 16 bases between. CDR3 size: 17 residues. The receptor's source is an elderly woman in good health. V and J are TRBV15 and TRBJ2-6, with D perhaps matching TRBD2 (5 bases). Sequences were obtained from blood. CDR3: CATSSAGISSGANVLTC. The CDR3 region has the DNA TGTGCCACCAGCAGCGCCGGGATATCATCGGGGGCCAACGTCCTGACTTGC.